Each of the 7 T cell receptor beta chains below was sequenced from the same sample in a study of shared clonotypes between healthy human individuals. This table comes from immunoSEQ multiplex PCR, and its TCRdb copy is limited to in-frame clones, with some not included. This sample carries some 500,000 clones, roughly 95% of them seen once, and the ten largest clones take 0.05% to 0.07%. What was sequenced was naive CD4+ T cells sorted from blood. As to subset: CD45RA+ positively selected. The receptor set was obtained from a woman in her twenties or thirties in good health.

V and J are TRBV7-9 and TRBJ2-7, with a tentative D call TRBD2 (6 bases). The length of the CDR3 is 12 residues. In germline, CDR1 is SEHNR, CDR2 FQNEAQ (reference sequence). Trimming took 4 bases from V and 3 from J, leaving 7 bases between them. The DNA of the CDR3 is TGTGCCAGCAGCTATAGCGGCTACGAGCAGTACTTC. Its protein product is CASSYSGYEQYF.

On this clone itself: Different DNA sequences within this sample yield the same CDR3. This chain connects TRBV5-1 to TRBJ2-7; D is perhaps TRBD2 (6 bases). Germline loops: CDR1 SGHRS, CDR2 YFSETQ. With 2 bases removed from V and 4 bases from J, the gap between germline ends came to 13 bases. CDR3 length: 14 amino acids. The CDR3 DNA reads TGCGCCAGCAGCTTTAGCGGAGATTCATACGAGCAGTACTTC. The encoded protein is CASSFSGDSYEQYF.

V and J are TRBV7-9 and TRBJ1-5, with 7 nucleotides matching TRBD1. Germline lookup yields CDR1 SEHNR and CDR2 FQNEAQ (reference sequence). The CDR3 length is 14 residues. V gave up 5 bases and J gave up 3 bases; unmatched junction bases: 4. For the CDR3, the DNA is TGTGCCAGCAGCCAGACAGGGTACAATCAGCCCCAGCATTTT. This gives the protein CASSQTGYNQPQHF. Variable domain in full (rest from reference TRBV7-9 and TRBJ1-5): DTGVSQNPRHKITKRGQNVTFRCDPISEHNRLYWYRQTLGQGPEFLTYFQNEAQLEKSRLLSDRFSAERPKGSFSTLEIQRTEQGDSAMYLCASSQTGYNQPQHFGDGTRLSIL.

Worth noting for this clone: The same CDR3 also results from other DNA sequences found in this sample. CDR3 DNA sequence: TGTGCCAGCTCACCACCCTCTTTGGAGACCCAGTACTTC. Translation gives CASSPPSLETQYF. The V gene is TRBV18, the J gene TRBJ2-5; no reliable D call. Trimming stripped 0 bases from V and 5 bases from J, with 7 bases between. The CDR3 runs 13 residues. Looked up from germline, CDR1 is KGHSH and CDR2 is LQKENI.

Here the CDR3 DNA reads TGTGCCAGCAGCTTACGCGGGCGGAGCACAGATACGCAGTATTTT. It codes for CASSLRGRSTDTQYF. The chain couples TRBV7-9 to TRBJ2-3; possibly TRBD2 for D (5 bases). Germline CDR1 is SEHNR and CDR2 is FQNEAQ (reference sequence). The CDR3 is made up of 15 amino acids. V was pared by 2 bases and J by 0 bases, with 9 bases between.

The chain is built from TRBV18 and TRBJ2-3; 7 bases fit TRBD1. Germline CDR1 reads KGHSH; CDR2 reads LQKENI. Trimming took 6 bases from V and 5 from J; bases not matched to a gene: 11. The CDR3 is made up of 15 amino acids. DNA for the CDR3: TGTGCCAGCTCCCCCAAACAGGGGATGGTAGATACGCAGTATTTT. This sequence encodes CASSPKQGMVDTQYF.

The genes are TRBV28 and TRBJ2-5, with 9 nucleotides matching TRBD2. Losses at the gene ends were 5 bases for V and 5 bases for J; bases not matched to a gene: 9. The germline V gene encodes CDR1 MDHEN and CDR2 SYDVKM. This CDR3 region has 15 residues. CDR3 residues: CASSLSGSNEETQYF. DNA for the CDR3: TGTGCCAGCAGTCTTAGCGGGAGTAATGAGGAGACCCAGTACTTC.